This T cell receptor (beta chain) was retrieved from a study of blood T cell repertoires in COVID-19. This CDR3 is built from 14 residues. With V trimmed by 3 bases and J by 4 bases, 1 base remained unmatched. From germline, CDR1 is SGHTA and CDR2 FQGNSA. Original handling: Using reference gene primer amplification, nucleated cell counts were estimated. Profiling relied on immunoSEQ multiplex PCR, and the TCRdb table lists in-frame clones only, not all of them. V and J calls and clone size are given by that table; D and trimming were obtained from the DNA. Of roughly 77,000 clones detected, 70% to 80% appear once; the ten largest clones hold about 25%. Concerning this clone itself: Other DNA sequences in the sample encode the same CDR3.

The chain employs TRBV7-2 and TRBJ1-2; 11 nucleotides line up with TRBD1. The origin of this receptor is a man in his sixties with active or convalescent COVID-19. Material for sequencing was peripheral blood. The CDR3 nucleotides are TGTGCCAGCAGCTTGGGACAGGGGGGCTATGGCTACACCTTC. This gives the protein CASSLGQGGYGYTF.